This T cell receptor beta chain appears in the sequencing data of a study of long-term antiretroviral therapy in people with HIV. Germline V gene lookup returns CDR1 KGHSH and CDR2 LQKENI. The junction had 11 bases not matched to a gene; V was cut back by 3 bases and J by 9 bases. The CDR3 runs to 15 residues. Amounts of about 1-10 million cryopreserved PBMC were held in the samples before DNA extraction. At survey level, the immunoSEQ assay was run in its v3.0 version. Sequencing was directed toward 40,000-50,000 T-cell genomes in each sample. The data were produced by immunoSEQ multiplex PCR, yet TCRdb's version contains in-frame clones alone and is incomplete. The sample shows more than 15,000 clones, roughly four fifths of them seen only once.

The sequences come from unsorted PBMCs, collected 0.3 years before starting antiretroviral therapy. V gene TRBV18 combines with J gene TRBJ2-1; 7 bases map to TRBD1. This TCR derives from a man aged 50-60 years with HIV. CDR3 in DNA: TGTGCCAGCTCACCCGAGTCACAGGGGATCAGTGAGCAGTTCTTC. Amino acids: CASSPESQGISEQFF.